This passage covers 14 T cell receptor beta chains from one sample sequenced in a study of blood T cell repertoires in COVID-19. Libraries were prepared by immunoSEQ multiplex PCR; TCRdb keeps only in-frame clonotypes and omits some of them. The sample shows about 62,000 clones, around 87% of them seen only once. The sample comprised peripheral blood. Receptors were obtained from a man in his 70s with acute or convalescent COVID-19.

The chain joins TRBV19 to TRBJ1-1; D might be TRBD1 (6 bases). The germline CDR1 and CDR2 sequences are LNHDA and SQIVND (reference sequence). The CDR3 runs to 14 residues. V was pared by 7 bases and J by 1 base, with 13 bases between. The CDR3 nucleotides are TGTGCCAGTAAGGGGCGGGGGGCGAACACTGAAGCTTTCTTT. Residues: CASKGRGANTEAFF.

CDR3 amino acids: CASKEGLNEQFF. The CDR3 DNA sequence: TGTGCCAGCAAGGAGGGTTTGAATGAGCAGTTCTTC. V gene TRBV2 combines with J gene TRBJ2-1; D is perhaps TRBD2 (6 bases). The V and J ends lost 7 bases and 7 bases respectively, with 11 bases between them. The CDR3 totals 12 residues. Germline V gene sequence: CDR1 SNHLY, CDR2 FYNNEI.

V usage is TRBV30 and J usage is TRBJ1-1; D uncertain. The CDR3 totals 12 residues. The germline V and J ends were trimmed by 8 bases and 1 base, with 11 bases remaining between them. Per the germline V gene, CDR1 is GTSNPN and CDR2 is SVGIG (reference sequence). CDR3 in amino acids: CARGRENTEAFF. CDR3 DNA: TGTGCCAGAGGACGGGAGAACACTGAAGCTTTCTTT.

The CDR3 DNA sequence: TGTGCCAGCAGTGCTGGACAGGGGACCTACAATGAGCAGTTCTTC. Its protein product is CASSAGQGTYNEQFF. The genes are TRBV2 and TRBJ2-1; TRBD1 matches 9 bases. CDR3 length: 15 amino acids. CDR1 is SNHLY, CDR2 FYNNEI, per germline. Trimming removed 4 bases from V and 2 bases from J; junction bases left unmatched: 3.

The rearrangement links TRBV5-1 to TRBJ2-1; D perhaps matches TRBD1 (6 bases). Germline loops: CDR1 SGHRS, CDR2 YFSETQ. Trimming took 5 bases from V and 8 from J, leaving 23 bases between them. The CDR3 contains 16 residues. The CDR3 nucleotides are TGCGCCAGCAGTCGGGCTGGGACATATGGTGGGGATGAGCAGTTCTTC. This encodes CASSRAGTYGGDEQFF.

The gene calls are TRBV19 and TRBJ2-2; 9 bases are shared with TRBD1. Trimming cost V 9 bases and J 5 bases; bases outside gene matches: 7. The germline gives CDR1 LNHDA, CDR2 SQIVND (reference sequence). The CDR3 has 14 residues. This chain's CDR3 is CASRDRVDTGELFF. The CDR3, as DNA: TGTGCCAGCCGGGACAGGGTCGATACCGGGGAGCTGTTTTTT.

This clone has just a few counts. The chain recombines TRBV7-9 with TRBJ2-7; TRBD2 might be the D (6 bases). V lost 1 base, J lost 5 bases, and 12 bases lay in between. Germline loops: CDR1 SEHNR, CDR2 FQNEAQ (reference sequence). The CDR3 spans 14 residues. DNA for the CDR3: TGTGCCAGCAGCTTAGATCGGAGGGAAGACGAGCAGTACTTC. It encodes CASSLDRREDEQYF.

The rearrangement uses TRBV29-1 and TRBJ2-1; 8 bases map to TRBD1. V gave up 6 bases and J gave up 2 bases; unmatched junction bases: 6. Germline CDR1 SQVTM, CDR2 ANQGSEA. This CDR3 is built from 14 residues. CDR3 residues: CSVRDRGAYNEQFF. CDR3 coding DNA: TGCAGCGTCCGTGACAGGGGTGCCTACAATGAGCAGTTCTTC.

This sequence joins TRBV18 and TRBJ2-7; 7 nucleotides align to TRBD2. In germline, CDR1 is KGHSH, CDR2 LQKENI. The CDR3 has 15 amino acids. The junction had 3 bases not matched to a gene; V was cut back by 0 bases and J by 1 base. This chain's CDR3 is CASSPPRGGSYEQYF. CDR3 nucleotides: TGTGCCAGCTCACCACCGCGCGGGGGATCCTACGAGCAGTACTTC.

The table lists this clone with a count of one. CDR3 sequence: CASSLPGTGLYEQYF. CDR3 nucleotide sequence: TGTGCCAGCAGTTTGCCTGGGACAGGGCTCTACGAGCAGTACTTC. The rearrangement uses TRBV28 and TRBJ2-7; 9 positions agree with TRBD1. Looked up from germline, CDR1 is MDHEN and CDR2 is SYDVKM. V gave up 3 bases and J gave up 3 bases; unmatched junction bases: 6. There are 15 residues in the CDR3.

The chain has TRBV29-1 and TRBJ2-1, with 7 positions matching TRBD2. J gave up 4 bases and V 6 bases, and 9 bases lay outside the gene matches. CDR3 size: 14 residues. The germline V gene has CDR1 SQVTM and CDR2 ANQGSEA. The CDR3 DNA is TGCAGCGTCAATCGCGGGAGTCATTACAATGAGCAGTTCTTC. It codes for CSVNRGSHYNEQFF.

The chain joins TRBV5-1 to TRBJ1-5; the D gene is possibly TRBD1 (5 bases). CDR3 length: 15 residues. Germline V gene lookup returns CDR1 SGHRS and CDR2 YFSETQ. The V and J ends lost 1 base and 0 bases respectively, with 8 bases between them. CDR3: CASSLQGISNQPQHF. As DNA, the CDR3 is TGCGCCAGCAGCTTGCAGGGTATTAGCAATCAGCCCCAGCATTTT.

The V call is TRBV13, the J call TRBJ2-1; 8 bases are a match to TRBD2. Germline assignment: CDR1 PRHDT and CDR2 FYEKMQ (reference sequence). V trimming: 6 bases; J trimming: 9 bases; junction bases outside the gene matches: 16. The CDR3 spans 16 residues. DNA of the CDR3: TGTGCCAGCAGTTTCCCTCCGGGACTAGTCGAGGTTGAGCAGTTCTTC. Residues: CASSFPPGLVEVEQFF. The complete variable domain, with remaining parts taken from reference TRBV13 and TRBJ2-1, reads AAGVIQSPRHLIKEKRETATLKCYPIPRHDTVYWYQQGPGQDPQFLISFYEKMQSDKGSIPDRFSAQQFSDYHSELNMSSLELGDSALYFCASSFPPGLVEVEQFFGPGTRLTVL.

The rearrangement joins TRBV6-5 to TRBJ2-3; D possibly corresponds to TRBD2 (5 bases). Between the trimmed V and J ends, which lost 5 bases and 0 bases, there was a span of 9 bases. CDR1 MNHEY and CDR2 SVGAGI come from the germline V gene. The CDR3 has 14 residues. CDR3: CASSNPGSTDTQYF. For the CDR3, the DNA is TGTGCCAGCAGTAACCCGGGAAGCACAGATACGCAGTATTTT.